The 5 T cell receptor beta chains below come from one sample, sequenced in a study of shared clonotypes between healthy human individuals. Measured with immunoSEQ multiplex PCR; TCRdb has only the in-frame clones, and not every one. The sample has a few hundred thousand clones; about 97% are singletons. Sequenced material: naive CD4+ T cells sorted from blood. Subset given: CD45RA+ positively selected. These receptors were obtained from a young woman in good health.

This clone was observed a single time. The V call is TRBV28, the J call TRBJ2-5; D remains unclear. Deletions cut 6 bases from V and 1 base from J, with 15 bases between. The CDR3 is 15 amino acids. Germline values: CDR1 MDHEN, CDR2 SYDVKM. The CDR3 DNA reads as TGTGCCAGCAGCTTGCAGACCGTTGCCCAAGAGACCCAGTACTTC. Its protein product is CASSLQTVAQETQYF.

This clone appeared a few times. The chain uses TRBV19 and TRBJ1-5, with a weak D call TRBD1 (6 bases). The V end lost 7 bases, the J end lost 6 bases, and 10 bases lay between the germline ends. CDR3 length: 12 amino acids. In germline, CDR1 is LNHDA, CDR2 SQIVND (reference sequence). The CDR3 DNA reads TGTGCCAGTACAGGGGTCGGTCAGCCCCAGCATTTT. Translation: CASTGVGQPQHF.

The gene calls are TRBV11-2 and TRBJ2-5, with D perhaps matching TRBD2 (5 bases). V dropped 2 bases and J dropped 7 bases, with 14 bases sitting between them. Germline V gives CDR1 SGHAT, CDR2 FQNNGV. The CDR3 length is 14 residues. The CDR3 DNA sequence: TGTGCCAGCAGCTTAACCCTGCTAGAGGGGACCCAGTACTTC. This translates into CASSLTLLEGTQYF.

The J gene is TRBJ2-5, the V gene TRBV11-1; D gene ambiguous. Gene TRBJ2-7 matches the end of the DNA better, so the J call may be wrong. CDR3 length equals 11 residues. From germline, CDR1 is SGHAT and CDR2 FQDESV (reference sequence). The CDR3 region is CASSASYEQYF. The CDR3 region has the DNA TGTGCCAGCAGCGCCTCCTACGAGCAGTACTTC.

This clone was found a few times. CDR3: CASSLAGTGNQPQHF. The CDR3 nucleotides read TGTGCCAGCAGCTTAGCGGGCACAGGCAATCAGCCCCAGCATTTT. The chain couples TRBV7-9 to TRBJ1-5; D uncertain. There are 15 residues in the CDR3. The V end was cut by 0 bases, the J end by 2 bases, with 8 bases between. Germline loops: CDR1 SEHNR, CDR2 FQNEAQ (reference sequence).